The clone carrying this T cell receptor beta chain came up many times. This entry is derived from a study of T cells in Graves' hyperthyroidism and ophthalmopathy. The CDR3 regions of TCR beta were amplified from RNA transcripts. The primer set for the first-round RT-PCR of the TCR CDR3 was HTBI. MiXCR, run by TCRdb on the multiplex PCR reads, gives a single entry per CDR3 protein. The sample lists about 360,000 distinct CDR3 sequences; less than 15% were seen once. CDR1 and CDR2 (germline): SNHLY, FYNNEI. The V end lost 0 bases, the J end lost 3 bases, and 9 bases lay between the germline ends. The CDR3 has 15 residues.

The chain recombines TRBV2 with TRBJ1-5, with D maybe TRBD1 (5 bases). Sequences were obtained from blood. This receptor was identified in a woman under 30 with Graves' hyperthyroidism. The chain's CDR3 is CASSEAGQVNQPQHF. For the CDR3, the DNA is TGTGCCAGCAGTGAAGCGGGGCAGGTCAATCAGCCCCAGCATTTT.